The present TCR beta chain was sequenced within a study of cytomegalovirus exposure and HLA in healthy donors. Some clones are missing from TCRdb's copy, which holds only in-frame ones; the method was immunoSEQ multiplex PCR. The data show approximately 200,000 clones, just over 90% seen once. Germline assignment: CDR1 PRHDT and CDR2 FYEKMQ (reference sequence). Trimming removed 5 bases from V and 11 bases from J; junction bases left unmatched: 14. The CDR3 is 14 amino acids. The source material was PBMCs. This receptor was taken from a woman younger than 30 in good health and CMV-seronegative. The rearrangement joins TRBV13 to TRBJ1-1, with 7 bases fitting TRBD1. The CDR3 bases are TGTGCCAGCAGCAAGGGGCGGGACAGCCTCTTTGCTTTCTTT. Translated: CASSKGRDSLFAFF.